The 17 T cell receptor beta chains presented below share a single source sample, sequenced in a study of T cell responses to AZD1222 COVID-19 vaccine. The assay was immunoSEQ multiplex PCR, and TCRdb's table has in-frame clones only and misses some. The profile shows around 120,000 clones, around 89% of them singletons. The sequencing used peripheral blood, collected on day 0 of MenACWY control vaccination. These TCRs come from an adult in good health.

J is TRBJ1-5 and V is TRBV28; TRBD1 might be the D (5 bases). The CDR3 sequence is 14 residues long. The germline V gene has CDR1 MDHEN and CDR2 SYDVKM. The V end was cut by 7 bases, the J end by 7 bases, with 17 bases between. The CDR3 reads CASNVGGSGQPQHF. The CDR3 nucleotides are TGTGCCAGCAACGTGGGGGGGTCCGGGCAGCCCCAGCATTTT.

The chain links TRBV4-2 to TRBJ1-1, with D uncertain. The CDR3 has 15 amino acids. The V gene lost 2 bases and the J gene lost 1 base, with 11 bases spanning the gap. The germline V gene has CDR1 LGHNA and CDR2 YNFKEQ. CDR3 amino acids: CASSQTSWPNTEAFF. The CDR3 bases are TGTGCCAGCAGCCAAACTTCCTGGCCGAACACTGAAGCTTTCTTT.

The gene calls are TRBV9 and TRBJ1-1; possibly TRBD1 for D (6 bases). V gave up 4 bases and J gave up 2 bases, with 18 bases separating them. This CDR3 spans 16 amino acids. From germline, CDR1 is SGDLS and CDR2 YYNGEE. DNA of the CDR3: TGTGCCAGCAGCACAGGGATAGGAACCCTAAACACTGAAGCTTTCTTT. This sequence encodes CASSTGIGTLNTEAFF.

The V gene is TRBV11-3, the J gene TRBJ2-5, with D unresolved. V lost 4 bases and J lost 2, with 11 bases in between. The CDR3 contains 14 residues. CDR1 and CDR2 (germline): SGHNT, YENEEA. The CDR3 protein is CASSSWTEQETQYF. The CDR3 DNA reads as TGTGCCAGCAGCTCCTGGACCGAACAAGAGACCCAGTACTTC.

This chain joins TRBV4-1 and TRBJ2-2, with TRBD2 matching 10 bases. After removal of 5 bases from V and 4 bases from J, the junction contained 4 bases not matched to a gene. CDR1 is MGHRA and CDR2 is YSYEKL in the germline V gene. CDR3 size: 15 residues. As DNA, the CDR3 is TGCGCCAGCAGCTGGAGCGGGAGGGGCACCGGGGAGCTGTTTTTT. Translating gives CASSWSGRGTGELFF.

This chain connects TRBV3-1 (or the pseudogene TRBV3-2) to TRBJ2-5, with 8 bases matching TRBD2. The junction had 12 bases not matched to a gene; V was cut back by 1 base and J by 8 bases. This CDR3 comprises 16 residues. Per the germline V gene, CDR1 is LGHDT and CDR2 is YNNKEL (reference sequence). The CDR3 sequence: CASSQVVGLALLTQYF. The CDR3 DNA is TGTGCCAGCAGCCAAGTAGTTGGACTAGCCCTTTTAACCCAGTACTTC.

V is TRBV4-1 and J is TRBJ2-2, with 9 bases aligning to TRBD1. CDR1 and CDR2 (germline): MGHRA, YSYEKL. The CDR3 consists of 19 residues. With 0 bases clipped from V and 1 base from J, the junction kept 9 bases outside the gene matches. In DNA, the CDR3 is TGCGCCAGCAGCCAAGATTTAGACAGGGGGTTAAGGAACACCGGGGAGCTGTTTTTT. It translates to CASSQDLDRGLRNTGELFF.

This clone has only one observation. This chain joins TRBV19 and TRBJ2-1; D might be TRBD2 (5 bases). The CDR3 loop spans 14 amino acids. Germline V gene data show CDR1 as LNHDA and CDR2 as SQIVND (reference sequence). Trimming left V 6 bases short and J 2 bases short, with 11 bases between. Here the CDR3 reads CASSEGITYNEQFF. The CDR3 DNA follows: TGTGCCAGTAGCGAGGGAATAACCTACAATGAGCAGTTCTTC.

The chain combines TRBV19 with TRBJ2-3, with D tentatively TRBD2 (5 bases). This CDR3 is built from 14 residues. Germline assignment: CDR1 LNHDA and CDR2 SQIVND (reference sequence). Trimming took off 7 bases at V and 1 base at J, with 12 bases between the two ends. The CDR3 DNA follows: TGTGCCAGTACGGGATCGCGAGGCACAGATACGCAGTATTTT. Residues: CASTGSRGTDTQYF.

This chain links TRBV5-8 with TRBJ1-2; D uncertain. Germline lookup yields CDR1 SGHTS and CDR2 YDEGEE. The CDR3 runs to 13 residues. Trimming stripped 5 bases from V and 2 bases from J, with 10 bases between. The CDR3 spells CASSPDGNYGYTF. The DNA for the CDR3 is TGTGCCAGCAGTCCGGACGGAAACTATGGCTACACCTTC.

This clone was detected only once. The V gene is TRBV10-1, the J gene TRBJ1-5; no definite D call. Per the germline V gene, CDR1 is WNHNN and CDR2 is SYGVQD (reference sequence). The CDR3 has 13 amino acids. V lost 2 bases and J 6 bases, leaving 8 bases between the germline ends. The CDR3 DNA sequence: TGCGCCAGCAGTGAGACGGCCGGTCAGCCCCAGCATTTT. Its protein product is CASSETAGQPQHF.

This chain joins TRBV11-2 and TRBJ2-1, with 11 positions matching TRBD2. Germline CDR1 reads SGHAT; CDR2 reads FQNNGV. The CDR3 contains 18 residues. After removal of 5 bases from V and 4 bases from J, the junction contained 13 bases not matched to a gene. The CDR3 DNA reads TGTGCCAGCAGCCCTAGTCCTCCGGGGACTAGCGGTTACAATGAGCAGTTCTTC. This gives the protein CASSPSPPGTSGYNEQFF.

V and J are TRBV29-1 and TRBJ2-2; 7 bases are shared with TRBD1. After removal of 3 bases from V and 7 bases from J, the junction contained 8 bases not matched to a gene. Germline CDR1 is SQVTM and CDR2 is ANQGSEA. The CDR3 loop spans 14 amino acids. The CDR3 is CSVERGLKGGELFF. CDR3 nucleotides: TGCAGCGTTGAGAGGGGGCTCAAGGGCGGGGAGCTGTTTTTT.

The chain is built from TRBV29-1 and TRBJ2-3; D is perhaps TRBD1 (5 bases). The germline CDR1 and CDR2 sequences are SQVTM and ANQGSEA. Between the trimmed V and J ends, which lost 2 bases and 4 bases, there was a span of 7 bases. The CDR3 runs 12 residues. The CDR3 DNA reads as TGCAGCGTTGAACAGGGTTCAGATACGCAGTATTTT. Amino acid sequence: CSVEQGSDTQYF.

Written as DNA, the CDR3 is TGTGCCACCAGCAGGGGAACAGGGGGTTCACCCCTCCACTTT. Protein sequence: CATSRGTGGSPLHF. This chain uses TRBV15 with TRBJ1-6, with TRBD1 matching 8 bases. Germline CDR1 LNHNV, CDR2 YYDKDF (reference sequence). The CDR3 sequence is 14 residues long. The V segment lost 3 bases and the J segment 9 bases; nucleotides outside the gene matches: 4.

The CDR3 reads CASSQDTMGGYTF. In DNA, the CDR3 is TGTGCCAGCAGCCAGGACACTATGGGTGGCTACACCTTC. This sequence joins TRBV3-1 (or the pseudogene TRBV3-2) and TRBJ1-2; perhaps TRBD1 as D (5 bases). Germline V gene data show CDR1 as LGHDT and CDR2 as YNNKEL (reference sequence). CDR3 length equals 13 residues. Trimming took off 3 bases at V and 7 bases at J, with 12 bases between the two ends.

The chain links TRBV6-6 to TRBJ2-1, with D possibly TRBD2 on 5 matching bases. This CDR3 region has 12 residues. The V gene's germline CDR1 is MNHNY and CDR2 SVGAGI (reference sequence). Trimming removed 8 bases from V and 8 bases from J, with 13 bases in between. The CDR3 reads CASGGFGHEQFF. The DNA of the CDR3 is TGTGCCAGCGGAGGATTTGGCCATGAGCAGTTCTTC.